The rows below give T cell receptor beta chains drawn from one sample of a study of cytomegalovirus exposure and HLA in healthy donors. Sequenced by immunoSEQ multiplex PCR; TCRdb stores in-frame clones only, minus some. The table shows around 140,000 clones, with 76% occurring only once. Sequencing was done on a sample of PBMCs. These receptors all come from a man in his forties in good health and CMV-seronegative. Both conserved end residues are part of each CDR3. The D gene is left open where the match is weak. Clone size is shown for a subset of rows, as once, few, many or a class of expanded clone.

len: 13
j_gene: TRBJ2-1
d_gene: NA
abundance: NA
v_gene: TRBV7-6
CDR3aa: CASSHPRGGEQFF
CDR3nt: TGTGCCAGCAGCCACCCCAGGGGTGGTGAGCAGTTCTTC

len: 15
j_gene: TRBJ1-3
d_gene: NA
abundance: NA
v_gene: TRBV15
CDR3aa: CATSRDPNSGNTIYF
CDR3nt: TGTGCCACCAGCAGAGATCCCAACTCTGGAAACACCATATATTTT

len: 13
j_gene: TRBJ2-7
d_gene: TRBD1
abundance: NA
v_gene: TRBV6-1
CDR3aa: CASKGQGVHEQYF
CDR3nt: TGTGCCAGCAAGGGACAGGGGGTACACGAGCAGTACTTC

len: 15
j_gene: TRBJ2-7
d_gene: TRBD1
abundance: NA
v_gene: TRBV4-1
CDR3aa: CASSQVDRATYEQYF
CDR3nt: TGCGCCAGCAGCCAAGTGGACAGGGCCACCTACGAGCAGTACTTC

len: 12
j_gene: TRBJ1-6
d_gene: NA
abundance: NA
v_gene: TRBV28
CDR3aa: CASTPPRGPLHF
CDR3nt: TGTGCCAGCACTCCGCCGCGGGGGCCCCTCCACTTT

len: 14
j_gene: TRBJ2-7
d_gene: NA
abundance: NA
v_gene: TRBV19
CDR3aa: CASSPGTFSYEQYF
CDR3nt: TGTGCCAGTAGTCCGGGGACATTTTCCTACGAGCAGTACTTC

len: 15
j_gene: TRBJ2-7
d_gene: TRBD1
abundance: few
v_gene: TRBV5-1
CDR3aa: CASSLEGAGSYEQYF
CDR3nt: TGCGCCAGCAGCTTGGAGGGGGCCGGGTCCTACGAGCAGTACTTC

len: 15
j_gene: TRBJ2-1
d_gene: TRBD1
abundance: NA
v_gene: TRBV5-1
CDR3aa: CASSRPGTDKGEQFF
CDR3nt: TGCGCCAGCAGCCGTCCCGGGACAGACAAGGGTGAGCAGTTCTTC

len: 11
j_gene: TRBJ2-7
d_gene: NA
abundance: NA
v_gene: TRBV28
CDR3aa: CASSLVYEQYF
CDR3nt: TGTGCCAGCAGTTTAGTTTACGAGCAGTACTTC

len: 14
j_gene: TRBJ2-7
d_gene: NA
abundance: NA
v_gene: TRBV7-2
CDR3aa: CASSLAGGAGEQYF
CDR3nt: TGTGCCAGCAGCTTGGCTGGGGGGGCGGGTGAGCAGTACTTC

len: 17
j_gene: TRBJ2-2
d_gene: TRBD1
abundance: NA
v_gene: TRBV5-1
CDR3aa: CASSLVGTGGYTGELFF
CDR3nt: TGCGCCAGCAGCTTGGTGGGGACAGGGGGCTACACCGGGGAGCTGTTTTTT

len: 15
j_gene: TRBJ2-7
d_gene: TRBD1
abundance: few
v_gene: TRBV11-2
CDR3aa: CASSPTRDSRYEQYF
CDR3nt: TGTGCCAGCAGCCCCACCAGGGACAGTCGCTACGAGCAGTACTTC

len: 14
j_gene: TRBJ2-2
d_gene: NA
abundance: NA
v_gene: TRBV19
CDR3aa: CASSMAGATGELFF
CDR3nt: TGTGCCAGTAGTATGGCGGGGGCCACCGGGGAGCTGTTTTTT

len: 15
j_gene: TRBJ1-4
d_gene: NA
abundance: NA
v_gene: TRBV11-2
CDR3aa: CASSPRGPTNEKLFF
CDR3nt: TGTGCCAGCAGCCCAAGGGGCCCAACTAATGAAAAACTGTTTTTT

len: 15
j_gene: TRBJ1-5
d_gene: TRBD1
abundance: NA
v_gene: TRBV28
CDR3aa: CASRGDRSYNQPQHF
CDR3nt: TGTGCCAGCAGGGGGGACAGGTCATACAATCAGCCCCAGCATTTT

len: 14
j_gene: TRBJ2-5
d_gene: TRBD1
abundance: NA
v_gene: TRBV6-5
CDR3aa: CASSYSQDREDQYF
CDR3nt: TGTGCCAGCAGTTACTCTCAGGACAGGGAGGACCAGTACTTC

len: 20
j_gene: TRBJ2-7
d_gene: TRBD1
abundance: NA
v_gene: TRBV5-1
CDR3aa: CASSLRSPGTGKRDGMEQYF
CDR3nt: TGCGCCAGCAGCTTGCGGTCCCCCGGGACAGGGAAGCGGGACGGGATGGAGCAGTACTTC

len: 16
j_gene: TRBJ2-1
d_gene: TRBD2
abundance: few
v_gene: TRBV4-1
CDR3aa: CASSQPGLAGFGEQFF
CDR3nt: TGCGCCAGCAGCCAACCGGGACTAGCGGGATTTGGTGAGCAGTTCTTC

len: 16
j_gene: TRBJ1-1
d_gene: NA
abundance: once
v_gene: TRBV18
CDR3aa: CASSPREAGMNTEAFF
CDR3nt: TGTGCCAGCTCACCACGGGAGGCGGGGATGAACACTGAAGCTTTCTTT

len: 19
j_gene: TRBJ2-7
d_gene: TRBD2
abundance: NA
v_gene: TRBV27
CDR3aa: CASIRPGLAVSRPTYEQYF
CDR3nt: TGTGCCAGCATACGACCGGGACTAGCGGTTTCTCGGCCTACCTACGAGCAGTACTTC

len: 16
j_gene: TRBJ2-2
d_gene: NA
abundance: NA
v_gene: TRBV5-1
CDR3aa: CASSLDGTPNTGELFF
CDR3nt: TGCGCCAGCAGCTTGGACGGGACACCGAACACCGGGGAGCTGTTTTTT

len: 11
j_gene: TRBJ1-2
d_gene: NA
abundance: few
v_gene: TRBV6-1
CDR3aa: CANDGSHGYTF
CDR3nt: TGTGCCAACGACGGGTCTCATGGCTACACCTTC

len: 16
j_gene: TRBJ1-2
d_gene: NA
abundance: once
v_gene: TRBV5-6
CDR3aa: CASSLVWAAGPGVYTF
CDR3nt: TGTGCCAGCAGCTTGGTCTGGGCGGCCGGGCCCGGGGTCTACACCTTC

len: 14
j_gene: TRBJ1-4
d_gene: NA
abundance: few
v_gene: TRBV5-1
CDR3aa: CASSFRGANEKLFF
CDR3nt: TGCGCCAGCAGCTTCCGGGGAGCTAATGAAAAACTGTTTTTT

len: 14
j_gene: TRBJ2-3
d_gene: NA
abundance: once
v_gene: TRBV30
CDR3aa: CAWSVPEAADTQYF
CDR3nt: TGTGCCTGGAGTGTACCAGAAGCGGCAGATACGCAGTATTTT

len: 15
j_gene: TRBJ2-1
d_gene: TRBD2
abundance: NA
v_gene: TRBV7-9
CDR3aa: CASSSTSGMDNEQFF
CDR3nt: TGTGCCAGCAGCTCGACTAGCGGGATGGACAATGAGCAGTTCTTC

len: 17
j_gene: TRBJ2-7
d_gene: TRBD1
abundance: NA
v_gene: TRBV15
CDR3aa: CATSRGLPGQGVYEQYF
CDR3nt: TGTGCCACCAGCAGAGGTCTTCCGGGACAGGGGGTATACGAGCAGTACTTC